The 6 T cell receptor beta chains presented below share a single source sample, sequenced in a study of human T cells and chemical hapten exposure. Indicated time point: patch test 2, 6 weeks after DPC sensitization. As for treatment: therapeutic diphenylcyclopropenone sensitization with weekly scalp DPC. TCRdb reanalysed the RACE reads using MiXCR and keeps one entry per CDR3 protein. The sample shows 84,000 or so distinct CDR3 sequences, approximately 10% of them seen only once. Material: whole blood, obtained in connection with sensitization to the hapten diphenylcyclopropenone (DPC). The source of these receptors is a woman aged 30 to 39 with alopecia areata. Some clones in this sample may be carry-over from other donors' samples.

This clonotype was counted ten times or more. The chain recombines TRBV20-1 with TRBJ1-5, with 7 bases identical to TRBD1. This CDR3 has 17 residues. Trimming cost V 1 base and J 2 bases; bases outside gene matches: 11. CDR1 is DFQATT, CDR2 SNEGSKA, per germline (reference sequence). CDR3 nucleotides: TGCAGTGCTAGAGTCTTAACAGGGGCGAGGGGCAATCAGCCCCAGCATTTT. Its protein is CSARVLTGARGNQPQHF.

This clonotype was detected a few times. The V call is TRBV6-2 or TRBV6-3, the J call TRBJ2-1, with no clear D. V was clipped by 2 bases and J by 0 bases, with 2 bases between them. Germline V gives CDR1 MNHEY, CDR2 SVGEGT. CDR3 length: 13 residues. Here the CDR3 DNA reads TGTGCCAGCAGTTACGACTCCTACAATGAGCAGTTCTTC. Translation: CASSYDSYNEQFF.

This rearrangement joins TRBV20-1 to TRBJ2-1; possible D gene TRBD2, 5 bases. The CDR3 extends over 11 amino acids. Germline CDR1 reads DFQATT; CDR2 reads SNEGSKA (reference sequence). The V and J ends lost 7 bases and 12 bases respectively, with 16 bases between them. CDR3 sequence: CSVHREPLQFF. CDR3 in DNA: TGCAGTGTCCATAGGGAGCCACTGCAGTTCTTC.

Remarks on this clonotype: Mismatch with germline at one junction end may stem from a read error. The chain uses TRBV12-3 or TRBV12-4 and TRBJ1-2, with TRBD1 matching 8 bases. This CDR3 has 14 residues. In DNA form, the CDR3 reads TGTGCCAGCAGTAACCCACCAGGACAGGGCAGGACACGATTC. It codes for CASSNPPGQGRTRF.

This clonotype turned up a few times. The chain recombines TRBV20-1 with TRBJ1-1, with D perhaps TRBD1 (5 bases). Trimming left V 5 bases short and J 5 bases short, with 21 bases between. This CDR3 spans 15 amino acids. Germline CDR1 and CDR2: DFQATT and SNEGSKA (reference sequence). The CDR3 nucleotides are TGCAGTGCTCCGTCCCTTGGGGCGGTAGGAACTGAAGCTTTCTTT. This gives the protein CSAPSLGAVGTEAFF.

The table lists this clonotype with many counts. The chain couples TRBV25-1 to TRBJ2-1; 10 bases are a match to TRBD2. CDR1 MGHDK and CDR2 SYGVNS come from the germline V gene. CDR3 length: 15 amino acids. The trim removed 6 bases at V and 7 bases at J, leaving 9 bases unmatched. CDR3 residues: CASSQLAGVGNEQFF. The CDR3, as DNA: TGTGCCAGCAGCCAGCTAGCGGGAGTGGGTAATGAGCAGTTCTTC.